The 27 T cell receptor beta chains below come from one sample, sequenced in a study of blood T cell repertoires in COVID-19. Profiling relied on immunoSEQ multiplex PCR, and the TCRdb table lists in-frame clones only, not all of them. This sample has over 50,000 clones; 80% to 90% occur once, and the top ten carry over 7.5%. Sequencing input: peripheral blood. The receptors shown here come from a middle-aged man with active COVID-19.

This clone showed up just once. The genes are TRBV18 and TRBJ2-1; TRBD2 matches 9 bases. This CDR3 spans 16 amino acids. The V and J ends lost 1 base and 9 bases, in that order; junction bases with no gene match: 10. Germline values: CDR1 KGHSH, CDR2 LQKENI. This chain's CDR3 is CASSPQGAGGGGEQFF. The DNA of the CDR3 is TGTGCCAGCTCACCACAGGGAGCGGGAGGTGGAGGTGAGCAGTTCTTC.

This chain links TRBV27 with TRBJ1-1; D gene ambiguous. This CDR3 is 16 amino acids long. Germline CDR1 is MNHEY and CDR2 is SMNVEV (reference sequence). The V and J ends lost 0 bases and 0 bases respectively, with 11 bases between them. CDR3 DNA: TGTGCCAGCAGTTTATCGAGCGGGAACCTGAACACTGAAGCTTTCTTT. This gives the protein CASSLSSGNLNTEAFF.

The chain uses TRBV7-8 and TRBJ2-5; TRBD1 matches 8 bases. The junction had 7 bases not matched to a gene; V was cut back by 6 bases and J by 1 base. CDR1 is SGHVS and CDR2 is FQNEAQ in the germline V gene. The CDR3 is 15 residues long. The CDR3 sequence is CASRFDRGPQETQYF. The CDR3, as DNA: TGTGCCAGCAGATTCGACAGGGGTCCCCAAGAGACCCAGTACTTC.

J is TRBJ2-1 and V is TRBV9, with TRBD2 as a possible D gene (5 bases). CDR1 and CDR2 (germline): SGDLS, YYNGEE. V gave up 0 bases and J gave up 0 bases, with 7 bases separating them. CDR3 length equals 15 residues. CDR3 protein: CASSVVGSSYNEQFF. CDR3 DNA: TGTGCCAGCAGCGTAGTGGGGAGCTCCTACAATGAGCAGTTCTTC.

The chain has TRBV28 and TRBJ2-5; D gene ambiguous. The V end was cut by 3 bases, the J end by 3 bases, with 5 bases between. The CDR3 runs to 12 residues. Germline V gives CDR1 MDHEN, CDR2 SYDVKM. Written as DNA, the CDR3 is TGTGCCAGCAGTTTCGGAGAAGAGACCCAGTACTTC. This translates into CASSFGEETQYF.

The gene calls are TRBV6-5 and TRBJ2-7, with 7 positions matching TRBD1. CDR1 and CDR2 from the germline V gene are MNHEY and SVGAGI. This CDR3 has 15 amino acids. J gave up 4 bases and V 6 bases, and 12 bases lay outside the gene matches. The CDR3 spells CASSWTGQDLYEQYF. The CDR3 nucleotides are TGTGCCAGCAGCTGGACTGGACAGGACCTATACGAGCAGTACTTC.

The CDR3: CASSVSLAGTDTQYF. CDR3 in DNA: TGTGCCAGCAGCGTATCACTAGCGGGCACAGATACGCAGTATTTT. This chain uses TRBV9 with TRBJ2-3; TRBD2 aligns across 8 bases. The CDR3 consists of 15 residues. The V gene end was trimmed by 1 base and the J gene end by 1 base; junction bases not matched to a gene: 2. Germline CDR1 reads SGDLS; CDR2 reads YYNGEE.

The V and J genes are TRBV7-2 and TRBJ2-1; D ambiguous. The CDR3 totals 13 residues. Trimming took 0 bases from V and 7 from J, leaving 7 bases between them. Germline V CDR1 and CDR2: SGHTA, FQGNSA. The CDR3 protein is CASSLAERNEQFF. CDR3 DNA sequence: TGTGCCAGCAGCTTAGCAGAACGGAATGAGCAGTTCTTC.

The chain carries TRBV19 and TRBJ2-2, with D perhaps matching TRBD1 (5 bases). The V end was cut by 5 bases, the J end by 1 base, with 11 bases between. This CDR3 region has 15 residues. Germline V gene lookup returns CDR1 LNHDA and CDR2 SQIVND (reference sequence). CDR3 loop: CASSPRTQNTGELFF. Written as DNA, the CDR3 is TGTGCCAGTAGTCCAAGGACACAGAACACCGGGGAGCTGTTTTTT. Using reference TRBV19 and TRBJ2-2 for the parts outside the CDR3, the full variable domain is DGGITQSPKYLFRKEGQNVTLSCEQNLNHDAMYWYRQDPGQGLRLIYYSQIVNDFQKGDIAEGYSVSREKKESFPLTVTSAQKNPTAFYLCASSPRTQNTGELFFGEGSRLTVL.

The chain carries TRBV6-5 and TRBJ1-2; 7 nucleotides match TRBD1. Per the germline V gene, CDR1 is MNHEY and CDR2 is SVGAGI. Unmatched junction bases numbered 6, after V lost 5 bases and J lost 6 bases. The CDR3 totals 13 residues. This CDR3 reads CASSIRGHHGYTF. The CDR3 coding sequence is TGTGCCAGCAGTATAAGGGGGCATCATGGCTACACCTTC.

As concerns this clone: Additional DNA sequences in this sample encode the identical CDR3. The chain is built from TRBV23-1 and TRBJ2-5, with 7 bases identical to TRBD1. Being an ORF, TRBV23-1 has a function that is uncertain. CDR3 size: 17 residues. J lost 5 bases, V lost 7 bases, and 19 bases had no gene match. This CDR3 reads CASIHNGTVRPGETQYF. In DNA, the CDR3 is TGCGCCAGCATCCACAACGGGACAGTGCGGCCAGGGGAGACCCAGTACTTC.

The CDR3 reads CASRRAGGGAHEQFF. In nucleotides, the CDR3 is TGTGCCAGCAGGCGCGCTGGCGGGGGGGCCCATGAGCAGTTCTTC. The chain combines TRBV7-2 with TRBJ2-1, with TRBD2 matching over 9 bases. The ends lost 6 bases at V and 8 bases at J; junction bases unmatched: 11. CDR1 is SGHTA and CDR2 is FQGNSA in the germline V gene. This CDR3 has 15 residues.

The gene calls are TRBV7-3 and TRBJ2-1, with D perhaps matching TRBD2 (6 bases). Germline lookup yields CDR1 SGHTA and CDR2 FQGTGA. The CDR3 length is 14 residues. V was trimmed by 5 bases and J by 10 bases, leaving 18 bases between them. CDR3 sequence: CASSDSGLTKEQFF. In DNA form, the CDR3 reads TGTGCCAGCAGCGACTCGGGACTCACGAAAGAGCAGTTCTTC.

The chain has TRBV28 and TRBJ2-7; TRBD1 might be the D (5 bases). Trimming stripped 2 bases from V and 2 bases from J, with 10 bases between. This CDR3 spans 14 amino acids. Germline CDR1 MDHEN, CDR2 SYDVKM. CDR3 region: CASSLEGVPYEQYF. CDR3 nucleotides: TGTGCCAGCAGTTTAGAAGGGGTTCCCTACGAGCAGTACTTC.

The V call is TRBV5-1, the J call TRBJ2-5; tentative D call: TRBD1 (5 bases). The CDR3 spans 15 residues. Trimming removed 3 bases from V and 2 bases from J, with 14 bases in between. From germline, CDR1 is SGHRS and CDR2 YFSETQ. The CDR3 protein is CASSSSVGPQETQYF. The CDR3 DNA sequence: TGCGCCAGCAGCTCCTCCGTGGGGCCTCAAGAGACCCAGTACTTC.

This chain connects TRBV7-6 to TRBJ1-4; 8 bases agree with TRBD1. The germline V gene encodes CDR1 SGHVS and CDR2 FNYEAQ. The CDR3 runs to 16 residues. V lost 4 bases and J lost 2; bases outside the gene matches: 6. The CDR3 loop is CASSSPGQGTNEKLFF. In nucleotides, the CDR3 is TGTGCCAGCAGCTCACCTGGACAGGGTACTAATGAAAAACTGTTTTTT.

A few counts support this clone. The V call is TRBV6-5, the J call TRBJ1-5; 8 positions agree with TRBD1. Germline CDR1 MNHEY, CDR2 SVGAGI. V shed 10 bases and J 4 bases; nucleotides not matched to a gene: 6. CDR3 length: 13 residues. The CDR3 region is CAIEDRENQPQHF. In DNA form, the CDR3 reads TGTGCCATCGAGGACAGGGAGAATCAGCCCCAGCATTTT.

The rearrangement links TRBV27 to TRBJ2-7; 11 bases map to TRBD1. J was trimmed by 7 bases and V by 5 bases; bases with no gene match: 13. CDR1 is MNHEY and CDR2 is SMNVEV in the germline V gene (reference sequence). This CDR3 comprises 16 residues. The CDR3 protein is CASSPYRDRGRLEQYF. CDR3 sequence (DNA): TGTGCCAGCAGTCCCTACCGGGACAGGGGGAGGCTGGAGCAGTACTTC.

The rearrangement joins TRBV12-3 or TRBV12-4 to TRBJ2-3; D is possibly TRBD2 (6 bases). Trimming took off 3 bases at V and 6 bases at J, with 10 bases between the two ends. The CDR3 consists of 13 residues. CDR3 nucleotide sequence: TGTGCCAGCAGTTTCGGGGGTGTGGATACGCAGTATTTT. Amino acid sequence: CASSFGGVDTQYF.

The V gene is TRBV14, the J gene TRBJ2-7; D is unclear. This CDR3 is built from 15 residues. Trimming removed 2 bases at V and 5 bases at J, with 16 bases between. Germline loops: CDR1 SGHDN, CDR2 FVKESK. The CDR3 protein is CASSQNRAMHNEQYF. In DNA, the CDR3 is TGTGCCAGCAGCCAAAATCGAGCGATGCACAACGAGCAGTACTTC. Together with reference TRBV14 and TRBJ2-7, the CDR3 gives the full variable domain: EAGVTQFPSHSVIEKGQTVTLRCDPISGHDNLYWYRRVMGKEIKFLLHFVKESKQDESGMPNNRFLAERTGGTYSTLKVQPAELEDSGVYFCASSQNRAMHNEQYFGPGTRLTVT.

This chain uses TRBV28 with TRBJ1-5; possibly TRBD1 for D (5 bases). The V and J ends lost 8 bases and 1 base respectively, with 15 bases between them. There are 15 residues in the CDR3. Germline CDR1 is MDHEN and CDR2 is SYDVKM. As DNA, the CDR3 is TGTGCCAGCTCCCTTGGTGGGGGGAGCAATCAGCCCCAGCATTTT. It is translated as CASSLGGGSNQPQHF.

The chain joins TRBV24-1 to TRBJ2-5; 11 bases align to TRBD2. The CDR3 consists of 18 residues. The V and J ends lost 0 bases and 2 bases, in that order; junction bases with no gene match: 7. Germline values: CDR1 KGHDR, CDR2 SFDVKD. The CDR3 region has the DNA TGTGCCACCAGTGATTTGTCCCCGACTAGCGGGGATCAAGAGACCCAGTACTTC. Protein sequence: CATSDLSPTSGDQETQYF.

The CDR3 DNA follows: TGTGCCACCAGTGAGGGGGGGACAGGGGATAGTAATGAGCAGTTCTTC. Encoded protein: CATSEGGTGDSNEQFF. This chain uses TRBV24-1 with TRBJ2-1; 10 bases are shared with TRBD1. V was clipped by 4 bases and J by 7 bases; unmatched bases: 9. Germline V CDR1 and CDR2: KGHDR, SFDVKD. The CDR3 is 16 residues long.

The chain links TRBV7-2 to TRBJ1-4; weak D call: TRBD1 (5 bases). The V gene's germline CDR1 is SGHTA and CDR2 FQGNSA. With 4 bases removed from V and 7 bases from J, the gap between germline ends came to 13 bases. CDR3 size: 14 residues. CDR3 region: CASSSQGRTEKLFF. CDR3 in DNA: TGTGCCAGCAGCTCGCAGGGTAGGACTGAAAAACTGTTTTTT.

This chain joins TRBV18 and TRBJ2-5; weak D call: TRBD2 (6 bases). Trimming cost V 3 bases and J 4 bases, with 12 bases left between them. The CDR3 sequence is 14 residues long. Germline assignment: CDR1 KGHSH and CDR2 LQKENI. CDR3 sequence reads: CASSPQKGGETQYF. The DNA of the CDR3 is TGTGCCAGCTCACCCCAAAAGGGAGGAGAGACCCAGTACTTC.

The rearrangement uses TRBV7-2 and TRBJ1-6, with 7 positions matching TRBD1. Losses at the gene ends were 4 bases for V and 7 bases for J; bases not matched to a gene: 1. The CDR3 runs to 13 residues. Per germline, CDR1 SGHTA and CDR2 FQGNSA. CDR3 residues: CASSSRGNSPLHF. For the CDR3, the DNA is TGTGCCAGCAGCTCCAGGGGGAATTCACCCCTCCACTTT.

V and J are TRBV7-2 and TRBJ1-2; possible D gene TRBD1, 6 bases. The V end was cut by 5 bases, the J end by 0 bases, with 16 bases between. Germline lookup yields CDR1 SGHTA and CDR2 FQGNSA. The CDR3 consists of 16 residues. The DNA for the CDR3 is TGTGCCAGCAGCGAGACAGGCCCCCCTTCTAACTATGGCTACACCTTC. It encodes CASSETGPPSNYGYTF.